The source of this TCR beta chain is a study of PD-1 blockade in classical Hodgkin lymphoma. Each patient relapsed following autologous stem cell transplantation, and prior brentuximab vedotin exposure differed. Isolation of CD4+ T cells from thawed PBMCs was performed by magnetic negative selection. The best responses consisted of complete response, partial response or progressive disease. A note on this clone: Its matching antigen is unknown.

Some clones are missing from TCRdb's copy, which holds only in-frame ones; the method was immunoSEQ multiplex PCR. The table lists 5,000 to 7,000 clones, about 78% of them singletons. Study findings and constraints: Compared with healthy donors, newly diagnosed patients reportedly showed lower baseline TCR diversity. The study found that TCR diversity rose significantly by C4D1 in CD4+ but not CD8+ cells.

This TCR derives from a human donor with classical Hodgkin lymphoma. The sample was CD4+ T cells from blood, taken at baseline.

CDR3 in amino acids: CAGSSGRRETQYF. The CDR3 DNA is TGTGCCGGGTCATCCGGACGGAGAGAGACCCAGTACTTC. This sequence joins TRBV7-9 and TRBJ2-5, with no clear D. Trimming shortened V by 11 bases and J by 4 bases, and 17 bases separated the two germline ends. CDR3 length equals 13 residues. In germline, CDR1 is SEHNR, CDR2 FQNEAQ (reference sequence).